This T cell receptor beta chain was profiled in a study of T cells after yellow fever vaccination. In germline, CDR1 is ENHRY, CDR2 SYGVKD. Trimming took 2 bases from V and 3 from J, leaving 11 bases between them. The CDR3 is made up of 14 amino acids. TCRdb reprocessed the 5' RACE reads via MiXCR and lists one record per CDR3 protein. The table has hundreds of thousands of distinct CDR3 sequences, around an eighth seen once; the top ten hold over 13%. The rearrangement links TRBV10-3 to TRBJ2-7; a weak D match, TRBD2 (5 bases). This sample comprised PBMCs, obtained on the day of the yellow fever booster vaccination. This clonotype was sampled from a man in his thirties or forties who received the YFV17D yellow fever vaccine. The CDR3 coding sequence is TGTGCCATCAGTGAGACTGGACGGGACTACGAGCAGTACTTC. It is translated as CAISETGRDYEQYF.